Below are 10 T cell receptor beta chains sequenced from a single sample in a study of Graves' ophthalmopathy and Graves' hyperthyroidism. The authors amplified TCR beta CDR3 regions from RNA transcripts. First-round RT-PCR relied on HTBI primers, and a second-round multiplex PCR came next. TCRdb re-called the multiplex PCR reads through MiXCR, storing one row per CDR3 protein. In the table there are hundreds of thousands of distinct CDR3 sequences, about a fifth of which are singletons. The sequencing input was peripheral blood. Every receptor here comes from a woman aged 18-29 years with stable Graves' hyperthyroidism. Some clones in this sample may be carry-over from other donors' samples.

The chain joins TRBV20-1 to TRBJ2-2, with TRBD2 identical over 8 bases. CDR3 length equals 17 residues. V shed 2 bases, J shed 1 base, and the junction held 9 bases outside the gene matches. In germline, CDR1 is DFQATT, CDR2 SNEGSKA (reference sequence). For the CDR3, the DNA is TGCAGTGCTAGACCCCATACTAGCGGTTGGAACACCGGGGAGCTGTTTTTT. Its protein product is CSARPHTSGWNTGELFF.

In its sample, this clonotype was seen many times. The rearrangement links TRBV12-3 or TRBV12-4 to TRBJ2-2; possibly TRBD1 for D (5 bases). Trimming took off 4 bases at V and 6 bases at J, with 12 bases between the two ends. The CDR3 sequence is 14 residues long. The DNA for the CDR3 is TGTGCCAGCAGTTCGTCAGGGAAAGCCGGGGAGCTGTTTTTT. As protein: CASSSSGKAGELFF.

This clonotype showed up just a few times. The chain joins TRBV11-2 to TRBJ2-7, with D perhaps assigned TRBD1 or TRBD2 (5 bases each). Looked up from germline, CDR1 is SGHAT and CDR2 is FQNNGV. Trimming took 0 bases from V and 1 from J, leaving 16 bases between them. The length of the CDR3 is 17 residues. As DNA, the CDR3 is TGTGCCAGCAGCTTAGATCCGCCCGGGACCATATCCTACGAGCAGTACTTC. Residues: CASSLDPPGTISYEQYF.

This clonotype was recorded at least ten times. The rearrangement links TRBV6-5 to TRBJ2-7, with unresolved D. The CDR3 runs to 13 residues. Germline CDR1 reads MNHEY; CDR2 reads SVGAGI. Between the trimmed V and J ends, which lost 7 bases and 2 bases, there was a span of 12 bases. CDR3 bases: TGTGCCAGCACCCCCGAAGGGACCTACGAGCAGTACTTC. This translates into CASTPEGTYEQYF.

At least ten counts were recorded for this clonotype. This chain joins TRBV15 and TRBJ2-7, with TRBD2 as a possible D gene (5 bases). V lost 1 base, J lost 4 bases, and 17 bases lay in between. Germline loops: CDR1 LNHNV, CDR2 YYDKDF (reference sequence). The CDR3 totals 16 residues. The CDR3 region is CATSRASGRPPYEQYF. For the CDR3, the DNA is TGTGCCACCAGCAGAGCGAGCGGCCGTCCTCCATACGAGCAGTACTTC.

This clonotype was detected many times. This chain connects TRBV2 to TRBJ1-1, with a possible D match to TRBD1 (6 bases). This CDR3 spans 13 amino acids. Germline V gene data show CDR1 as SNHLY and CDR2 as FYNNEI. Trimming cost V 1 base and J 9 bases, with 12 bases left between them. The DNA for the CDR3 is TGTGCCAGCAGTGAAGAAGGGGGATTAAAAGCTTTCTTT. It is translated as CASSEEGGLKAFF.

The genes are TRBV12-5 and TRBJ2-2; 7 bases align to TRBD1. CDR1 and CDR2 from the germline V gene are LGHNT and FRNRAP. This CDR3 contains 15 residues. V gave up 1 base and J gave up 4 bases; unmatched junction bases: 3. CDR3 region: CASGLAGQITGELFF. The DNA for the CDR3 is TGTGCTAGTGGTTTGGCGGGACAGATCACCGGGGAGCTGTTTTTT.

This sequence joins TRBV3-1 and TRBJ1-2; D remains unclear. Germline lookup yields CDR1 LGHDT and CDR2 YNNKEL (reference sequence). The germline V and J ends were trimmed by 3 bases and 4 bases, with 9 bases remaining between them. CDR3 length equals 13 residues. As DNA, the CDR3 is TGTGCCAGCAGCCAGAGGGCCCCCTATGGCTACACCTTC. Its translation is CASSQRAPYGYTF.

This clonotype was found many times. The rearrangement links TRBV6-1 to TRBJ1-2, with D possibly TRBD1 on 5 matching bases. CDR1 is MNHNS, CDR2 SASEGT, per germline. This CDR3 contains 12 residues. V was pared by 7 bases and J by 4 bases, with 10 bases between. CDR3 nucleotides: TGTGCCAGCAAGGGAGGGGCCTATGGCTACACCTTC. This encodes CASKGGAYGYTF.

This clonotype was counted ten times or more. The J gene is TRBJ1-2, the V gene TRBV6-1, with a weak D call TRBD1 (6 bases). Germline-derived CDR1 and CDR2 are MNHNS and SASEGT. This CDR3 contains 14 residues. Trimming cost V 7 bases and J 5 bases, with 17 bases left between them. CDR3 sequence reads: CASTRQETGYGYTF. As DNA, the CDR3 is TGTGCCAGCACCAGACAGGAGACGGGGTATGGCTACACCTTC.